This T cell receptor (beta chain) was captured in a study of blood T cell repertoires in COVID-19 (dated by TCRdb to 2020 to 2022). Turning to the overall study: Collaborator samples came from the United States, Italy and Spain and covered acute and convalescent phases of COVID-19. The material from the prospective study consisted of cDNA or gDNA derived from T cells, B-cell-depleted T cells, or PBMCs. Deeply sampled blood TCRbeta repertoires from subjects exposed to, actively infected with, or recovered from COVID-19 were included in the dataset. The repertoires were released in a freely available public database meant as a resource for research on the immune response to SARS-CoV-2. The samples were drawn from the first 160 participants of the ongoing ImmuneRACE study and from 950 to 1,500 subjects provided by 6 global collaborators. The sample metadata nearly always contained a de-identified subject ID, COVID-19 status, age in years and sex. HLA class I and class II types, where available, came from metadata supplied by the sample provider rather than from assay-based typing.

The immunoSEQ Assay, a bias-controlled multiplex PCR, was used to amplify TCRbeta CDR3 regions from genomic DNA. Regarding the original processing steps: The number of nucleated cells in each sample was estimated by amplification of reference gene primers within the assay. To quantify the absolute abundance of each unique TCRbeta CDR3 rearrangement, sequence reads were collapsed and filtered. Productive Simpson clonality was computed per sample as the square root of Simpson's diversity index over productive rearrangements. TCRdb's version of the immuneACCESS table is confined to in-frame rearrangements and falls short of the full clone set. An unresolved V gene accounts for under half of the shortfall where checked; the remainder is of unknown origin. V, J and clone size derive from that table, while D and trimming were established from the DNA sequence. For this sample the table gives around 360,000 clones, of which about 90% were detected only once. Clones ranked in the top ten supply 3% of the sample.

Participants in the prospective study were aged about 18 to 95 years, lived in approximately 26 United States geographic areas, and enrolled through a virtual design. In the prospective study, cohorts were assigned on the basis of participant-reported clinical history obtained from a screening survey and a study questionnaire. For ImmuneRACE Cohort 3, a participant was defined as recovered based on two consecutive negative NP/OP PCR tests, clearance by a healthcare professional, or resolution of symptoms. In the prospective study, whole blood, serum and a nasopharyngeal or oropharyngeal swab were collected from each participant by mobile phlebotomists. Participants in the prospective study had the option to provide additional blood draws and questionnaires over a roughly 2-month period. Before DNA extraction, prospective study blood samples were shipped either frozen or at room temperature. Via the germline V gene (reference sequence), CDR1 is WNHNN and CDR2 SYGVQD. The cysteine opens and the phenylalanine closes a CDR3 of 15 amino acids. Just CDR3 DNA is preserved here, 45 bases in frame from base 1. Germline trimming: 0 bases from V, 4 bases from J; junction bases outside gene matches: 2.

Broad study findings and their caveats: The amount of clinical and demographic metadata varied by source and participant and was provided uncurated.

As regards this clone: It has no known antigen specificity. No qualities accompany the bases; no much larger clone lies one base away.

Sequenced: PBMCs or T cells enriched from blood (not recorded which). The TCR sequence derives from a woman under 40 who had recovered from COVID-19. The sequence joins TRBV10-1 to TRBJ1-1; TRBD1 aligns with 10 central bases. The CDR3 reads as follows: CASSESRTGGTEAFF. The DNA sequence follows: TGCGCCAGCAGTGAGTCCAGGACAGGGGGCACTGAAGCTTTCTTT.